This T cell receptor (beta chain) appears in the sequencing data of a study of early T cells in non-severe SARS-CoV-2 infection. Study at large: Sequencing used unsorted whole-blood bulk RNA, so chains lack pairing. Study findings and constraints: Anti-spike CD8 specificities were favored by VDJdb matching, whose results missed private and CD4 specificities.

Germline CDR1 and CDR2: KGHSH and LQKENI. This CDR3 has 16 amino acids. The V and J ends lost 1 base and 5 bases, in that order; junction bases with no gene match: 10. Unique molecular identifiers (one per individual cDNA molecule) were attached. Each CDR3 protein is one row after TCRdb ran MiXCR on the 5' RACE reads. The sample includes about 71,000 distinct CDR3 sequences, roughly 12% of them seen just once. To note about this clonotype: Antigen unknown.

The clonotype originates from an adult who was a healthcare worker with PCR-confirmed SARS-CoV-2 infection or an uninfected control (not recorded which). Sample: whole blood, taken at baseline. The chain combines TRBV18 with TRBJ1-2; 7 bases are shared with TRBD1. The CDR3: CASSPQGAHRLYGYTF. CDR3 nucleotides: TGTGCCAGCTCACCACAGGGGGCGCATCGCCTATATGGCTACACCTTC.